The present entry profiles one T cell receptor beta chain with its context. Its antigen is undetermined. This sample is drawn from a study of long-term antiretroviral therapy in people with HIV. At the survey level, the v3.0 immunoSEQ assay was run. Only in-frame clones appear in the TCRdb table, and some are missing; sequencing was by immunoSEQ multiplex PCR. The sample has about 42,000 clones; about 89% are singletons. Study-wide results and limits: The blood, collected between about 2003 and 2017, was possibly taken under older ART regimens.

This receptor was taken from a woman aged 45-59 years with HIV. Sequenced material: unsorted PBMCs, taken 0.1 years before starting antiretroviral therapy.

Written as DNA, the CDR3 is TGTGCCAGCTCACCAAGCGGGGCAGGCTCTGGAAACACCATATATTTT. This encodes CASSPSGAGSGNTIYF. The chain links TRBV18 to TRBJ1-3; maybe TRBD1 (5 bases). The CDR3 is 16 residues long. Germline V gene data show CDR1 as KGHSH and CDR2 as LQKENI. The V end lost 2 bases, the J end lost 0 bases, and 11 bases lay between the germline ends.